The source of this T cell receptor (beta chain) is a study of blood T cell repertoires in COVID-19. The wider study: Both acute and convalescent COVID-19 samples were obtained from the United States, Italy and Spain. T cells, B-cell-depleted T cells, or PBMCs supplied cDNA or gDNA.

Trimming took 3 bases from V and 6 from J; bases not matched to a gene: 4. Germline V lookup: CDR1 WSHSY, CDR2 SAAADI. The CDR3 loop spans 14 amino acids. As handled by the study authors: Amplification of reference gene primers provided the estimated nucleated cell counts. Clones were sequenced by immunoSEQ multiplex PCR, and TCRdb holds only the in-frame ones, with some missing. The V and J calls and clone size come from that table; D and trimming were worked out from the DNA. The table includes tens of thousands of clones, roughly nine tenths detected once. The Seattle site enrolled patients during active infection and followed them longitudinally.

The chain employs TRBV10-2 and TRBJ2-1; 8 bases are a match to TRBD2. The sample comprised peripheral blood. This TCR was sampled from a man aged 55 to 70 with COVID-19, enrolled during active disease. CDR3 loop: CASSEAGVPNEQFF. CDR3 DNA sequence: TGCGCCAGCAGTGAAGCGGGAGTACCCAATGAGCAGTTCTTC.